This T cell receptor (beta chain) was sequenced for a study of CD8 T cells in ankylosing spondylitis. Study-wide points: A motif of several highly homologous TCR beta variants was seen as apparently characteristic of ankylosing spondylitis blood. Certain motif variants had earlier been reported in reactive arthritis synovial fluid and blood. Disease-linked clones were reportedly significantly enriched in matched ankylosing spondylitis synovial fluid. Clones that were linked to disease were CD8+ and were relatively rare in peripheral blood.

Construction of TCR beta libraries was performed using quantitative 5'-RACE with molecular barcodes. TCRdb reanalysed the 5' RACE reads using MiXCR and keeps one entry per CDR3 protein. Among fewer than 550,000 distinct CDR3 sequences listed, about 5.7% were seen once. With respect to this clonotype: Its specificity is not known.

The V end was cut by 2 bases, the J end by 1 base, with 9 bases between. The CDR3 contains 14 residues. Germline CDR1 and CDR2: MDHEN and SYDVKM. The chain uses TRBV28 and TRBJ2-7; D not certain. Sample: blood, either unsorted or a sorted T cell fraction (not recorded which). The TCR comes from a male donor with ankylosing spondylitis. In DNA, the CDR3 is TGTGCCAGCAGTTTAATCACAGTATCCTACGAGCAGTACTTC. As protein: CASSLITVSYEQYF.